This TCR beta chain was profiled in a study of blood T cell repertoires in COVID-19. Study at large: The origin of the acute and convalescent COVID-19 samples was the United States, Italy and Spain. Sample material is recorded as cDNA or gDNA derived from T cells, B-cell-depleted T cells, or PBMCs.

This clone appeared a single time. Trimming took 5 bases from V and 1 from J, leaving 9 bases between them. The CDR3 is made up of 14 amino acids. Germline assignment: CDR1 LGHDT and CDR2 YNNKEL (reference sequence). In the authors' methods: For nucleated cells, counts were estimated from reference gene primer amplification. Profiled with immunoSEQ multiplex PCR; TCRdb holds only in-frame clones, not every one. V and J calls and clone size are given by that table; D and trimming were obtained from the DNA. The table records just under 150,000 clones, approximately 88% of them present only once. The rearrangement uses TRBV3-1 (or the pseudogene TRBV3-2) and TRBJ1-3; TRBD1 might be the D (5 bases). The specimen was peripheral blood. The TCR comes from a human donor in a cohort sampled during active COVID-19. For the CDR3, the DNA is TGTGCCAGCAGCGGGGCGCGGTCTGGAAACACCATATATTTT. Translation gives CASSGARSGNTIYF.